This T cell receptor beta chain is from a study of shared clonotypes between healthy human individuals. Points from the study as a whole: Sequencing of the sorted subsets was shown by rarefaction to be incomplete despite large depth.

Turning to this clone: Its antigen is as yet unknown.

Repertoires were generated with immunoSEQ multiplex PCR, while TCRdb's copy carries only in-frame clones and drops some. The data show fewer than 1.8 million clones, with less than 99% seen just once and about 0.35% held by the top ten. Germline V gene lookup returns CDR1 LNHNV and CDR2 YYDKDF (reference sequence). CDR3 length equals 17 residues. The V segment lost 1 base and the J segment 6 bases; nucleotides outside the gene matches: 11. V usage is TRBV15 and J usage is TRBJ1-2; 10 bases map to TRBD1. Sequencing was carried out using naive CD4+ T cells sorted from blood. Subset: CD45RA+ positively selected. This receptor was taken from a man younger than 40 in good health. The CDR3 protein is CATSRVAGTGVSHGYTF. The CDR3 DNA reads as TGTGCCACCAGCAGAGTCGCCGGGACAGGGGTTTCACATGGCTACACCTTC.